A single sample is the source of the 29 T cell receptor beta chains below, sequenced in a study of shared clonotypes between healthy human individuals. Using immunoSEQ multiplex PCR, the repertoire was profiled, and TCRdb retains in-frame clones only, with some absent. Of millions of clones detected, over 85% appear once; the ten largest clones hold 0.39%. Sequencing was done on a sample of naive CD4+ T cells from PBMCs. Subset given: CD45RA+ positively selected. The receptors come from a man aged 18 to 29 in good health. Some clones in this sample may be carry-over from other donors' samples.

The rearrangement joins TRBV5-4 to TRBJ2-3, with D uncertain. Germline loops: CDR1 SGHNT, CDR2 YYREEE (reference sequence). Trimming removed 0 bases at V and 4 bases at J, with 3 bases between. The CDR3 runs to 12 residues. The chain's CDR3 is CASSLAPDTQYF. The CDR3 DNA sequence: TGTGCCAGCAGCTTGGCCCCAGATACGCAGTATTTT.

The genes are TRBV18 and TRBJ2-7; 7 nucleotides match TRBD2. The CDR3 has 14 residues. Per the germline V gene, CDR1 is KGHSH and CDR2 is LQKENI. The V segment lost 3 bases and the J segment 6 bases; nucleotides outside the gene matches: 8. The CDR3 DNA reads TGTGCCAGCTCACCGATCGCGGGGGTCAGCGAGCAGTACTTC. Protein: CASSPIAGVSEQYF. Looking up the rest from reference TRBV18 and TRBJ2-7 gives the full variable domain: NAGVMQNPRHLVRRRGQEARLRCSPMKGHSHVYWYRQLPEEGLKFMVYLQKENIIDESGMPKERFSAEFPKEGPSILRIQQVVRGDSAAYFCASSPIAGVSEQYFGPGTRLTVT.

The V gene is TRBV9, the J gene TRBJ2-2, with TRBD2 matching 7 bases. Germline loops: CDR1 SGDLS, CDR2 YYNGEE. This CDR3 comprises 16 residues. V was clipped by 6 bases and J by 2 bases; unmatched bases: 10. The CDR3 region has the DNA TGTGCCAGCAACAGGAGACTAGCATCCAACACCGGGGAGCTGTTTTTT. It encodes CASNRRLASNTGELFF.

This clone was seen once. CDR3 amino acids: CASRGRADTNTGELFF. The CDR3 DNA is TGTGCCAGCAGGGGCCGGGCAGACACGAACACCGGGGAGCTGTTTTTT. V usage is TRBV27 and J usage is TRBJ2-2; D remains ambiguous. Germline loops: CDR1 MNHEY, CDR2 SMNVEV (reference sequence). This CDR3 spans 16 amino acids. Trimming stripped 6 bases from V and 0 bases from J, with 14 bases between.

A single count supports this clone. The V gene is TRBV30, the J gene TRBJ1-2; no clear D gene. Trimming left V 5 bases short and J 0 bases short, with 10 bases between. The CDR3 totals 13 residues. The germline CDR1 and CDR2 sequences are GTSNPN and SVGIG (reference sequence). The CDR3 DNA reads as TGTGCCTGGTCTTCTGGCCCTAACTATGGCTACACCTTC. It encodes CAWSSGPNYGYTF.

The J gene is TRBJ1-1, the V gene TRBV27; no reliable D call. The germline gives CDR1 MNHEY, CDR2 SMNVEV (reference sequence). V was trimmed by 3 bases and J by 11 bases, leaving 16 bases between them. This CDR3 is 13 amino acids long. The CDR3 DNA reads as TGTGCCAGCAGTTTCGGACGGAGGAATGAGGCTTTCTTT. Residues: CASSFGRRNEAFF.

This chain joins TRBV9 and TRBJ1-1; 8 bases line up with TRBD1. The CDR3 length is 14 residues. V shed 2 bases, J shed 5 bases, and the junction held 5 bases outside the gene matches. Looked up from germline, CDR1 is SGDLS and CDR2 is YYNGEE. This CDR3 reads CASSVQGARTEAFF. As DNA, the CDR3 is TGTGCCAGCAGCGTCCAGGGGGCACGGACTGAAGCTTTCTTT.

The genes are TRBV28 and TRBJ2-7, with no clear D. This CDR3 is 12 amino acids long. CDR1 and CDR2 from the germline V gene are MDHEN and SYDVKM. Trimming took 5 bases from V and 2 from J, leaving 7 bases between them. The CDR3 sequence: CASSTVTYEQYF. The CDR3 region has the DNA TGTGCCAGCAGTACAGTAACCTACGAGCAGTACTTC.

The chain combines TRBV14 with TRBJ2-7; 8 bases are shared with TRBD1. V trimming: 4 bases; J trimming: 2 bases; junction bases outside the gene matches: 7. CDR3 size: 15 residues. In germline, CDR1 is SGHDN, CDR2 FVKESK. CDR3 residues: CASSRRDRLTYEQYF. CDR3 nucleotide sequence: TGTGCCAGCAGCCGCCGGGACAGGCTCACCTACGAGCAGTACTTC.

CDR3 nucleotide sequence: TGTGCCAGCAGTGCTTCCGGTAACACTGAAGCTTTCTTT. It translates to CASSASGNTEAFF. The chain joins TRBV2 to TRBJ1-1; D is ambiguous. Germline V gene data show CDR1 as SNHLY and CDR2 as FYNNEI. The CDR3 consists of 13 residues. Trimming removed 4 bases at V and 2 bases at J, with 8 bases between.

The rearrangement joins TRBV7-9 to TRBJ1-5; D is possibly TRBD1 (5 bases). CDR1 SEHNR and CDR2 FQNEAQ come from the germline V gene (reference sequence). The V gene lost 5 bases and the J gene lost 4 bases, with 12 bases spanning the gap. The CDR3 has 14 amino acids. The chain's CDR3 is CASSGMGGNQPQHF. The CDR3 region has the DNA TGTGCCAGCAGCGGTATGGGGGGGAATCAGCCCCAGCATTTT. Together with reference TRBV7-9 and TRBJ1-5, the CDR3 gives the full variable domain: DTGVSQNPRHKITKRGQNVTFRCDPISEHNRLYWYRQTLGQGPEFLTYFQNEAQLEKSRLLSDRFSAERPKGSFSTLEIQRTEQGDSAMYLCASSGMGGNQPQHFGDGTRLSIL.

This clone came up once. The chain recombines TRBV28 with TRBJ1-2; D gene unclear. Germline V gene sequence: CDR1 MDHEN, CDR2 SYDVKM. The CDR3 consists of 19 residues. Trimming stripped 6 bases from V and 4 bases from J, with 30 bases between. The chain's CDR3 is CASSPSEGKGQGSSYGYTF. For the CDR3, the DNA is TGTGCCAGCAGCCCATCCGAAGGGAAAGGGCAAGGCTCCTCCTATGGCTACACCTTC.

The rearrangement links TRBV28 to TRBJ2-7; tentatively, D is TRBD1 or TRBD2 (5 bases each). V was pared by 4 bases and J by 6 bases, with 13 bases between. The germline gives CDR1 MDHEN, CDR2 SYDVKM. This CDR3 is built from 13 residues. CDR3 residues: CASSSGTLFEQYF. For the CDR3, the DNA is TGTGCCAGCAGTTCCGGGACCTTATTCGAGCAGTACTTC.

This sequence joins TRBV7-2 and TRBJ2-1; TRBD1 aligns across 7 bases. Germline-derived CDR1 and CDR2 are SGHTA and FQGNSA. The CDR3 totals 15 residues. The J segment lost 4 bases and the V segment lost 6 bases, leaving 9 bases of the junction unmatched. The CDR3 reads CASRATGSAYNEQFF. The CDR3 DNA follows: TGTGCCAGCAGGGCGACAGGGTCCGCTTACAATGAGCAGTTCTTC.

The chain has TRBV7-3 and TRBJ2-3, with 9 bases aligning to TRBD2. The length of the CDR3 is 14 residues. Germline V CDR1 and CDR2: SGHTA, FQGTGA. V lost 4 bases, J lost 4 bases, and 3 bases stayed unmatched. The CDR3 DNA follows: TGTGCCAGCAGCTCCGGGACTAGCTCAGATACGCAGTATTTT. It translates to CASSSGTSSDTQYF.

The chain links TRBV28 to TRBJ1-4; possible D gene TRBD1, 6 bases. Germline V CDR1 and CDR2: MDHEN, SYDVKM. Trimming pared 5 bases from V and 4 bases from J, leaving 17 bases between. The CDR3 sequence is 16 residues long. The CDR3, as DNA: TGTGCCAGCAGTCCATCCGGGGGGGCCCTTAATGAAAAACTGTTTTTT. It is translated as CASSPSGGALNEKLFF.

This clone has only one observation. Here the CDR3 reads CASSEVEWTSTDTQYF. CDR3 sequence (DNA): TGTGCCAGCAGTGAAGTGGAGTGGACTAGCACAGATACGCAGTATTTT. The J gene is TRBJ2-3, the V gene TRBV6-1; a possible D gene is TRBD2 (5 bases). V lost 1 base to trimming and J lost 0 bases, with 11 bases between them. Looked up from germline, CDR1 is MNHNS and CDR2 is SASEGT. The CDR3 totals 16 residues.

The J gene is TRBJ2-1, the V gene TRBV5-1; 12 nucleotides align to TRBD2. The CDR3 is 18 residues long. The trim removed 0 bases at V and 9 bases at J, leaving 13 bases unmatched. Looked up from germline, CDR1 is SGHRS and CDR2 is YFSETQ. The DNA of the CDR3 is TGCGCCAGCAGCTTGGCCTCGCCGAGACTAGCGGGAGTCTCTGAGCAGTTCTTC. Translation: CASSLASPRLAGVSEQFF.

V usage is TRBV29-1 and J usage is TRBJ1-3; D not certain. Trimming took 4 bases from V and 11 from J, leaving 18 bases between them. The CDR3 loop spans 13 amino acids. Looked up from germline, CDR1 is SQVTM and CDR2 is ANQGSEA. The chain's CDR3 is CSVAPTREVAIYF. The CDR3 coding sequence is TGCAGCGTTGCTCCTACTCGGGAAGTGGCCATATATTTT.

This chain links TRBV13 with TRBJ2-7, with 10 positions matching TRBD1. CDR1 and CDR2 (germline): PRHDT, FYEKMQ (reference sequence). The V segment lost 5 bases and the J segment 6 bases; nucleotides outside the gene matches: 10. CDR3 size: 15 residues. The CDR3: CASSLLGTGVPEQYF. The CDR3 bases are TGTGCCAGCAGCCTATTAGGGACAGGGGTCCCCGAGCAGTACTTC.

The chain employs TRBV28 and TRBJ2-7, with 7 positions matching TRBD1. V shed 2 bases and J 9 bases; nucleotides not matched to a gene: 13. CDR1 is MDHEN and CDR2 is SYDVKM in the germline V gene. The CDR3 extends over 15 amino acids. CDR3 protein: CASSLALWTGQGQYF. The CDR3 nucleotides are TGTGCCAGCAGTTTAGCCCTCTGGACAGGTCAGGGGCAGTACTTC.

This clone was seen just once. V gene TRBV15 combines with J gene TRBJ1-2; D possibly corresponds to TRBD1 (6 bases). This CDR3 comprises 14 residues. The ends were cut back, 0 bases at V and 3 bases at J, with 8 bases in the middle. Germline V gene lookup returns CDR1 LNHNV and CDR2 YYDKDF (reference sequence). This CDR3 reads CATSREGGYYGYTF. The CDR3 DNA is TGTGCCACCAGCAGAGAAGGGGGATACTATGGCTACACCTTC.

CDR3 amino acids: CARTKGTGFYEQYF. CDR3 DNA sequence: TGTGCCAGAACCAAAGGGACAGGGTTCTACGAGCAGTACTTC. The chain employs TRBV5-3 and TRBJ2-7; TRBD1 agrees at 9 bases. Being an ORF, TRBV5-3 has a function that is uncertain. Unmatched junction bases numbered 7, after V lost 6 bases and J lost 3 bases. The CDR3 length is 14 residues.

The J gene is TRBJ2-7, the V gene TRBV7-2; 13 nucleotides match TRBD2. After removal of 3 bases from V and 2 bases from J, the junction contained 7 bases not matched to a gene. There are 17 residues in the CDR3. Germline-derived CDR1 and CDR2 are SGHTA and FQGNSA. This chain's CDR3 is CASSFLPGLAGPYEQYF. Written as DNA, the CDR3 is TGTGCCAGCAGCTTCCTACCGGGACTAGCGGGACCCTACGAGCAGTACTTC.

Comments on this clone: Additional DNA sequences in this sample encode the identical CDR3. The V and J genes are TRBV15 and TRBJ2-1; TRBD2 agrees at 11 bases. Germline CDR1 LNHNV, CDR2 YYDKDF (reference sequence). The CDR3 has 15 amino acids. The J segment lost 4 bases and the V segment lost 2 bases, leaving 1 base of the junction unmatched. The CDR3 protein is CATSRRLAGYNEQFF. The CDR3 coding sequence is TGTGCCACCAGCAGAAGACTAGCGGGATACAATGAGCAGTTCTTC.

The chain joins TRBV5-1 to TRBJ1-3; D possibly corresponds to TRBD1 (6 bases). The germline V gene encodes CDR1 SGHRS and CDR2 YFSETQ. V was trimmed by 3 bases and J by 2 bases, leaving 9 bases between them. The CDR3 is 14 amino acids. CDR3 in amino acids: CASSSGAPGNTIYF. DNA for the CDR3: TGCGCCAGCAGCTCAGGGGCCCCTGGAAACACCATATATTTT.

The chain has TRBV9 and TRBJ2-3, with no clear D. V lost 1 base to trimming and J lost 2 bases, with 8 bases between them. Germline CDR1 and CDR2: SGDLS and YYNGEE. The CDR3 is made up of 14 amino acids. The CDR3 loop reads CASSVRATTDTQYF. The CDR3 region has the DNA TGTGCCAGCAGCGTAAGGGCCACCACAGATACGCAGTATTTT.

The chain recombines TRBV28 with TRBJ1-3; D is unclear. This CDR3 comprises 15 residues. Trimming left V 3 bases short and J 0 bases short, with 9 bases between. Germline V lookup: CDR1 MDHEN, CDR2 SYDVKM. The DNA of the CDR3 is TGTGCCAGCAGTTTCCAGGTACTCTCTGGAAACACCATATATTTT. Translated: CASSFQVLSGNTIYF. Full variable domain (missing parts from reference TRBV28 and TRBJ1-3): DVKVTQSSRYLVKRTGEKVFLECVQDMDHENMFWYRQDPGLGLRLIYFSYDVKMKEKGDIPEGYSVSREKKERFSLILESASTNQTSMYLCASSFQVLSGNTIYFGEGSWLTVV.

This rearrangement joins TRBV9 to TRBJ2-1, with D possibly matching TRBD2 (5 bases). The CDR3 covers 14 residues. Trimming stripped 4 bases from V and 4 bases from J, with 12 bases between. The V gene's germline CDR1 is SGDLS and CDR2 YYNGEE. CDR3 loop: CASSPRDLYNEQFF. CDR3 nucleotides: TGTGCCAGCAGCCCCCGGGATTTATACAATGAGCAGTTCTTC. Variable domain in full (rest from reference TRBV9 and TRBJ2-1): DSGVTQTPKHLITATGQRVTLRCSPRSGDLSVYWYQQSLDQGLQFLIQYYNGEERAKGNILERFSAQQFPDLHSELNLSSLELGDSALYFCASSPRDLYNEQFFGPGTRLTVL.